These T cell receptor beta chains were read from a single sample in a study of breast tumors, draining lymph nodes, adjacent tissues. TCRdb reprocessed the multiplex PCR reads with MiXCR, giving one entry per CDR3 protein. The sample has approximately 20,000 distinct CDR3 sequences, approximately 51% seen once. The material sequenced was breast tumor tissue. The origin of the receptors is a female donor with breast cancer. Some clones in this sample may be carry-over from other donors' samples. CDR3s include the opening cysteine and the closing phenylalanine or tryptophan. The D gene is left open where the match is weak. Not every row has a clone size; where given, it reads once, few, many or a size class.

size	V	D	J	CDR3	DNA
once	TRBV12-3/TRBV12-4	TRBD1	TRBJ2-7	CASSGQGAPQYF	TGTGCCAGCAGCGGACAGGGGGCCCCGCAGTACTTC
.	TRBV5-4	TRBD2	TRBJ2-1	CASSPGLAGTNEQFF	TGTGCCAGCAGCCCTGGACTAGCGGGAACCAATGAGCAGTTCTTC
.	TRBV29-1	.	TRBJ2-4	CSVVSPGNIQYF	TGCAGCGTTGTCAGCCCGGGGAACATTCAGTACTTC
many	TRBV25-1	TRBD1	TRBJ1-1	CASREDRGASTEAFF	TGTGCCAGCAGAGAGGACAGGGGGGCTAGCACTGAAGCTTTCTTT
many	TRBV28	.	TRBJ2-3	CASSFTRGDTQYF	TGTGCCAGCAGTTTTACACGGGGAGATACGCAGTATTTT
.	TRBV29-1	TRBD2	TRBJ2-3	CSVAPSGSTDTQYF	TGCAGCGTAGCCCCTAGCGGTAGCACAGATACGCAGTATTTT
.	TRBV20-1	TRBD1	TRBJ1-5	CSARSGTGDQPQHF	TGCAGTGCTAGGTCCGGGACAGGGGATCAGCCCCAGCATTTT
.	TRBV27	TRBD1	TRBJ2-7	CASKKTGVTYEQYF	TGTGCCAGCAAAAAGACAGGGGTAACCTACGAGCAGTACTTC
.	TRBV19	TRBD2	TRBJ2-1	CASKRPGTSRDEQFF	TGTGCCAGCAAACGCCCAGGGACTAGCCGCGATGAGCAGTTCTTC
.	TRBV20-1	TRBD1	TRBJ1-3	CSARTGGRRFESGNTIYF	TGCAGTGCTAGGACAGGGGGCAGGAGGTTCGAGTCTGGAAACACCATATATTTT